The source of this T cell receptor (beta chain) is a study of blood T cell repertoires in COVID-19. In the study overall: The study drew acute and convalescent COVID-19 samples from the United States, Italy and Spain. T cells, B-cell-depleted T cells, or PBMCs provided the cDNA or gDNA that served as material.

V was clipped by 4 bases and J by 9 bases; unmatched bases: 12. Germline CDR1 reads SGHDN; CDR2 reads FVKESK. This CDR3 is built from 14 residues. In the authors' workflow: Reference gene primer amplification gave nucleated cell count estimates. The data were produced by immunoSEQ multiplex PCR, yet TCRdb's version contains in-frame clones alone and is incomplete. The D gene and trimming were derived from the DNA, and the V and J assignments and clone size from that table. The sample includes 250,000 to 300,000 clones, around four fifths seen only once; the top ten take 5.7%. The TCR sequence derives from a man of 80 years or more with acute or convalescent COVID-19. The rearrangement joins TRBV14 to TRBJ2-7; TRBD1 matches 7 bases. The sample comprised peripheral blood. In DNA form, the CDR3 reads TGTGCCAGCAGCCTCCGGGACAGCCAAGTTCGGCAGTACTTC. It codes for CASSLRDSQVRQYF.